This T cell receptor (beta chain) was profiled in a study of a mutant IDH1 vaccine in newly diagnosed glioma (dated by TCRdb to about 2021). With respect to the entire study: Patients were given eight vaccinations, in weeks 1, 3, 5, 7, 11, 15, 19 and 23, which matched visits V03 through V10. Vaccination started 4-6 weeks after radiotherapy alone, or was given together with temozolomide cycles in the groups whose treatment included chemotherapy. Of the 32 patients who were treated, about 60% were male and roughly 38% were female, and the mean age was around 40 years. Before enrollment, most patients had been given radiochemotherapy with temozolomide as standard therapy, while the rest had received either radiotherapy alone or temozolomide alone. Peripheral blood samples were drawn at six visits, namely V03 (baseline), V05, V07, V10, V12 and V13. Longitudinal TCRB deep sequencing was done for 25 to 30 treated patients, wherever samples were available for exploratory analyses.

The library was generated by the immunoSEQ multiplex PCR assay. The hsTCRB Kit was used according to the manufacturer's protocol to amplify rearranged TCR beta chain sequences. Sequencing of TCRB libraries was carried out on an Illumina MiSeq. In the paper's pipeline: Demultiplexing, trimming and gene mapping were performed with the kit vendor's proprietary platform. TCRdb limited this immuneACCESS table to in-frame rearrangements with V and J called. A share of clones is missing; checked studies link under half to unresolved V genes, and the rest is unexplained. That table is the source of V, J and clone size, and D and trimming were worked out from the DNA. The sample has tens of thousands of clones on record, around 85% of them singletons. In total, the top ten clones hold 7.2% of the sample. The germline ends are 9 bases apart after V is trimmed by 6 bases and J by 1 base. Taken from the germline V gene (reference sequence), the CDR1 and CDR2 loops are MNHEY and SMNVEV. CDR3 length: 13 amino acids, cysteine to phenylalanine. Here the CDR3 DNA is all that survives: 39 bases in frame from base 1.

According to the study, the label for this sample's time point signals: week 5, during vaccination. Every vaccine dose consisted of 300 ug of a 20-mer mutant IDH1 peptide in Montanide, administered subcutaneously together with topical imiquimod. Newly diagnosed WHO grade 3 or 4 IDH1-mutant astrocytomas showing loss of nuclear ATRX were present in the donors. The samples were drawn from NOA16, a multicentre, single-arm, open-label phase I trial in Germany that tested a mutant IDH1 peptide vaccine in humans for the first time. Genomic DNA for TCRB sequencing was isolated from EDTA blood with the DNeasy Blood and Tissue Kit. As for this clone: The clone's antigen remains unknown. It has no much larger one-base neighbor in the sample; base qualities were not kept.

Study-level results and caveats: PBMC samples for TCRB deep sequencing were selected based on availability. No apparent relationship was observed between pseudoprogression and alterations in the top peripheral T cell clonotypes detected by TCRB sequencing. According to the authors, sample limitations meant that analyses of patient blood samples could not be reproduced. Across multiple MHC alleles, vaccine-induced immune responses were seen in 85% to 95% of patients.

The origin of this receptor is a man aged 40-49 years with glioma. Some clones in this sample may be carry-over from other donors' samples. The specimen comprised PBMCs, sampled from a glioma patient whose treatment included an IDH1 peptide vaccine. The rearrangement combines TRBV27 with TRBJ1-1; no D segment can be confidently identified. The CDR3 here reads CASSYSGNTEAFF. The DNA reads as follows: TGTGCCAGCAGCTACAGTGGGAACACTGAAGCTTTCTTT.